A single sample gave rise to the 17 T cell receptor beta chains below, sequenced in a study of blood T cells in healthy people across ages. Then a second PCR, running roughly 7 to 11 cycles, was carried out with a sample-barcoded 5' primer and a J-beta primer mix. TCRdb processed the 5' RACE reads anew with MiXCR; each CDR3 protein has one entry. This table has about 780,000 distinct CDR3 sequences, roughly 25% appearing once. The data also belong to a second study, concerning T cells of mothers and their children.

The material sequenced was blood. These receptor sequences come from a boy between 10 and 17 years old in good health.

V usage is TRBV20-1 and J usage is TRBJ1-5; D is undetermined. Deletions cut 3 bases from V and 4 bases from J, with 13 bases between. Germline loops: CDR1 DFQATT, CDR2 SNEGSKA (reference sequence). The CDR3 contains 14 residues. CDR3 loop: CSARGGTENQPQHF. The CDR3 DNA follows: TGCAGTGCTAGGGGCGGTACAGAGAATCAGCCCCAGCATTTT.

This clonotype was recorded a few times. The CDR3 spells CASSPPGQMNTEAFF. CDR3 DNA sequence: TGTGCCAGCAGCCCACCGGGACAGATGAACACTGAAGCTTTCTTT. The rearrangement uses TRBV7-9 and TRBJ1-1; 7 bases are a match to TRBD1. V trimming: 5 bases; J trimming: 0 bases; junction bases outside the gene matches: 6. CDR1 is SEHNR, CDR2 FQNEAQ, per germline (reference sequence). The CDR3 covers 15 residues.

J is TRBJ2-7 and V is TRBV2; D not certain. V was trimmed by 3 bases and J by 0 bases, leaving 9 bases between them. Germline CDR1 is SNHLY and CDR2 is FYNNEI. The CDR3 consists of 14 residues. In nucleotides, the CDR3 is TGTGCCAGCAGTGACAGGTTCTTCTCCTACGAGCAGTACTTC. Translating gives CASSDRFFSYEQYF.

The J gene is TRBJ2-6, the V gene TRBV12-3 or TRBV12-4; D might be TRBD1 or TRBD2, each matching 5 bases. V lost 5 bases to trimming and J lost 4 bases, with 21 bases between them. This CDR3 spans 18 amino acids. This chain's CDR3 is CASSPSRGLTLGANVLTF. The CDR3 nucleotides are TGTGCCAGCAGTCCGTCCCGGGGCCTAACCCTGGGGGCCAACGTCCTGACTTTC.

This clonotype has just a few counts. This chain joins TRBV5-1 and TRBJ2-1, with TRBD1 identical over 9 bases. Germline V lookup: CDR1 SGHRS, CDR2 YFSETQ. This CDR3 contains 16 residues. The trim removed 4 bases at V and 0 bases at J, leaving 5 bases unmatched. The CDR3 here is CASSTVQGASYNEQFF. CDR3 DNA: TGCGCCAGCAGCACCGTACAGGGGGCCTCCTACAATGAGCAGTTCTTC. Full variable domain (outside the CDR3, taken from reference TRBV5-1 and TRBJ2-1): KAGVTQTPRYLIKTRGQQVTLSCSPISGHRSVSWYQQTPGQGLQFLFEYFSETQRNKGNFPGRFSGRQFSNSRSEMNVSTLELGDSALYLCASSTVQGASYNEQFFGPGTRLTVL.

This clonotype was observed at least ten times. The CDR3 bases are TGTGCCATCAGTGAGTCCGGCAATGAGCAGTTCTTC. Protein product: CAISESGNEQFF. This sequence joins TRBV10-3 and TRBJ2-1; D is unresolved. Germline assignment: CDR1 ENHRY and CDR2 SYGVKD. This CDR3 has 12 amino acids. The ends were cut back, 0 bases at V and 6 bases at J, with 3 bases in the middle.

This clonotype appeared a few times. This sequence joins TRBV2 and TRBJ1-2, with a possible D match to TRBD1 (6 bases). The CDR3 is 15 amino acids. V was clipped by 5 bases and J by 2 bases, with 15 bases between them. Germline CDR1 is SNHLY and CDR2 is FYNNEI. This CDR3 reads CASSFTGTPNYGYTF. CDR3 DNA sequence: TGTGCCAGCAGTTTTACAGGGACTCCGAACTATGGCTACACCTTC.

This clonotype showed up just a few times. The chain combines TRBV12-3 or TRBV12-4 with TRBJ1-4, with TRBD1 identical over 12 bases. Trimming cost V 7 bases and J 3 bases; bases outside gene matches: 15. The CDR3 runs to 19 residues. The CDR3 region is CASTLRDRGLGWANEKLFF. The CDR3 bases are TGTGCCAGCACCCTCCGGGACAGGGGGCTTGGCTGGGCTAATGAAAAACTGTTTTTT.

This clonotype was seen a handful of times. V is TRBV29-1 and J is TRBJ2-2; TRBD2 might be the D (6 bases). From germline, CDR1 is SQVTM and CDR2 ANQGSEA. The CDR3 covers 12 residues. Trimming removed 4 bases at V and 5 bases at J, with 8 bases between. CDR3 nucleotides: TGCAGCGTTGTCGGGGGAACCGGGGAGCTGTTTTTT. Protein: CSVVGGTGELFF.

The chain carries TRBV11-2 and TRBJ2-7; the D gene is possibly TRBD1 (6 bases). Germline-derived CDR1 and CDR2 are SGHAT and FQNNGV. The CDR3 extends over 13 amino acids. The V and J ends lost 5 bases and 6 bases respectively, with 14 bases between them. DNA of the CDR3: TGTGCCAGCAGCCCCTCCACAGGGCTCGAGCAGTACTTC. Translating gives CASSPSTGLEQYF.

V usage is TRBV12-3 or TRBV12-4 and J usage is TRBJ2-3; D unclear. The CDR3 loop spans 14 amino acids. Trimming removed 2 bases at V and 4 bases at J, with 10 bases between. The CDR3 region has the DNA TGTGCCAGCAGTTTAATCATCAGAGCAGATACGCAGTATTTT. Its protein is CASSLIIRADTQYF.

This clonotype was counted between two and nine times. This chain links TRBV12-3 or TRBV12-4 with TRBJ1-1, with 7 nucleotides matching TRBD1. The CDR3 consists of 15 residues. V was clipped by 8 bases and J by 0 bases; unmatched bases: 9. The CDR3 is CASSGTALLNTEAFF. CDR3 DNA sequence: TGTGCCAGCTCCGGGACAGCGCTCCTGAACACTGAAGCTTTCTTT.

The chain employs TRBV7-2 and TRBJ2-3, with D perhaps matching TRBD1 (6 bases). This CDR3 is 13 amino acids long. The ends were cut back, 8 bases at V and 0 bases at J, with 9 bases in the middle. Looked up from germline, CDR1 is SGHTA and CDR2 is FQGNSA. This chain's CDR3 is CASGQTSTDTQYF. Here the CDR3 DNA reads TGTGCCAGCGGACAGACTAGCACAGATACGCAGTATTTT.

V usage is TRBV7-9 and J usage is TRBJ2-7; D ambiguous. Trimming removed 1 base at V and 0 bases at J, with 10 bases between. This CDR3 is built from 15 residues. Germline V gives CDR1 SEHNR, CDR2 FQNEAQ (reference sequence). Here the CDR3 DNA reads TGTGCCAGCAGCTTAGACACCCATTTCTCCTACGAGCAGTACTTC. Translated: CASSLDTHFSYEQYF.

V is TRBV4-1 and J is TRBJ1-2; weak D call: TRBD1 (6 bases). V lost 2 bases and J 4 bases, leaving 14 bases between the germline ends. CDR1 and CDR2 (germline): MGHRA, YSYEKL. This CDR3 region has 15 residues. The CDR3 protein is CASSQTLAGVYGYTF. The DNA for the CDR3 is TGCGCCAGCAGCCAAACCCTTGCAGGGGTCTATGGCTACACCTTC.

This clonotype was counted a few times. This chain connects TRBV7-2 to TRBJ2-1, with 9 bases aligning to TRBD2. Germline V lookup: CDR1 SGHTA, CDR2 FQGNSA. Losses at the gene ends were 5 bases for V and 4 bases for J; bases not matched to a gene: 6. The CDR3 runs 15 residues. The DNA of the CDR3 is TGTGCCAGCAGCATCAGCGGGGGGAATTACAATGAGCAGTTCTTC. Protein product: CASSISGGNYNEQFF.

This rearrangement joins TRBV25-1 to TRBJ1-4, with D tentatively TRBD1 (6 bases). The ends were cut back, 6 bases at V and 6 bases at J, with 17 bases in the middle. The CDR3 has 15 amino acids. Germline V CDR1 and CDR2: MGHDK, SYGVNS. The CDR3 sequence is CASSRGGQAYEKLFF. The DNA of the CDR3 is TGTGCCAGCAGCCGGGGGGGGCAGGCCTATGAAAAACTGTTTTTT.